This passage covers 19 T cell receptor beta chains from one sample sequenced in a study of beta chain features in type 1 diabetes (dated by TCRdb to 2016 to 2019). Receptor amplification or capture employed the immunoSEQ multiplex PCR assay. All of the isolated RNA was reverse transcribed with the High Capacity cDNA Reverse Transcription Kit, so expressed TCRB transcripts were sequenced. Drawn from immuneACCESS, this table holds only the in-frame rearrangements with V and J called that TCRdb kept. Clones are partly lost; checked studies trace under half to an unresolved V gene and leave the rest unexplained. This sample lists over 500,000 clones; around 16% were detected once. The ten largest account for approximately 0.087% of the sample. Sequenced sample: naive CD4+ T cells from blood. Reading the label with the study, this specimen's cell subset or site is: true naive CD4+ T cells. These TCRs come from a man aged 18 to 29 in good health.

This clone was seen only a few times. The rearrangement links TRBV18 to TRBJ1-5; D is undetermined. The length of the CDR3 is 15 residues. V lost 0 bases to trimming and J lost 4 bases, with 10 bases between them. Looked up from germline, CDR1 is KGHSH and CDR2 is LQKENI. Here the CDR3 reads CASSPPGGDNQPQHF. The CDR3 nucleotides read TGTGCCAGCTCACCACCGGGAGGAGATAATCAGCCCCAGCATTTT.

The V call is TRBV15, the J call TRBJ2-6, with a possible D match to TRBD2 (6 bases). The V gene lost 1 base and the J gene lost 0 bases, with 13 bases spanning the gap. Germline loops: CDR1 LNHNV, CDR2 YYDKDF (reference sequence). The CDR3 contains 18 residues. CDR3 sequence (DNA): TGTGCCACCAGCAGAGGAAGACTGGGGGGCTCTGGGGCCAACGTCCTGACTTTC. This gives the protein CATSRGRLGGSGANVLTF. Together with reference TRBV15 and TRBJ2-6, the CDR3 gives the full variable domain: DAMVIQNPRYQVTQFGKPVTLSCSQTLNHNVMYWYQQKSSQAPKLLFHYYDKDFNNEADTPDNFQSRRPNTSFCFLDIRSPGLGDTAMYLCATSRGRLGGSGANVLTFGAGSRLTVL.

This clone was counted a few times. The J gene is TRBJ2-5, the V gene TRBV7-9, with D perhaps matching TRBD2 (6 bases). Per the germline V gene, CDR1 is SEHNR and CDR2 is FQNEAQ (reference sequence). The CDR3 runs 13 residues. V lost 5 bases and J lost 5, with 12 bases in between. CDR3 amino acids: CASSAEGRETQYF. CDR3 DNA sequence: TGTGCCAGCAGCGCGGAGGGCCGGGAGACCCAGTACTTC. Combining the CDR3 with reference TRBV7-9 and TRBJ2-5 gives the whole variable domain DTGVSQNPRHKITKRGQNVTFRCDPISEHNRLYWYRQTLGQGPEFLTYFQNEAQLEKSRLLSDRFSAERPKGSFSTLEIQRTEQGDSAMYLCASSAEGRETQYFGPGTRLLVL.

This clone appeared a few times. The chain combines TRBV4-1 with TRBJ1-4; D gene unclear. The CDR3 is made up of 12 amino acids. Trimming left V 3 bases short and J 7 bases short, with 6 bases between. Germline V lookup: CDR1 MGHRA, CDR2 YSYEKL. The CDR3 reads CASSQVVEKLFF. The CDR3 coding sequence is TGCGCCAGCAGCCAGGTGGTTGAAAAACTGTTTTTT.

This clone was seen a few times. The chain combines TRBV18 with TRBJ2-5; 9 bases are shared with TRBD1. Losses at the gene ends were 4 bases for V and 5 bases for J; bases not matched to a gene: 8. Germline V gene data show CDR1 as KGHSH and CDR2 as LQKENI. The CDR3 has 15 residues. CDR3 in amino acids: CASSLDRGNRETQYF. The CDR3 DNA reads as TGTGCCAGCTCACTGGACAGGGGCAACAGGGAGACCCAGTACTTC.

This clone showed up just a few times. V is TRBV10-3 and J is TRBJ2-1; D could derive from TRBD1 or TRBD2 (5 bases each). Germline V CDR1 and CDR2: ENHRY, SYGVKD. V dropped 4 bases and J dropped 9 bases, with 7 bases sitting between them. This CDR3 comprises 11 residues. DNA for the CDR3: TGTGCCATCAGTGTGGGGGTTGAGCAGTTCTTC. Encoded protein: CAISVGVEQFF.

The chain joins TRBV7-3 to TRBJ1-1; D is uncertain. In germline, CDR1 is SGHTA, CDR2 FQGTGA. V gave up 1 base and J gave up 3 bases, with 9 bases separating them. This CDR3 region has 14 residues. For the CDR3, the DNA is TGTGCCAGCAGCTTAAATGCCTGGGACACTGAAGCTTTCTTT. It encodes CASSLNAWDTEAFF. The full variable domain, completed using reference TRBV7-3 and TRBJ1-1, is GAGVSQTPSNKVTEKGKYVELRCDPISGHTALYWYRQSLGQGPEFLIYFQGTGAADDSGLPNDRFFAVRPEGSVSTLKIQRTERGDSAVYLCASSLNAWDTEAFFGQGTRLTVV.

Of note for this clone: The sample has other DNA sequences that encode this CDR3 too. V gene TRBV7-8 combines with J gene TRBJ2-1; TRBD2 agrees at 14 bases. The CDR3 totals 16 residues. In germline, CDR1 is SGHVS, CDR2 FQNEAQ. V lost 5 bases and J lost 8; bases outside the gene matches: 8. As DNA, the CDR3 is TGTGCCAGCAGCCCCAGACTAGCGGGGGGGTGGGATGAGCAGTTCTTC. This gives the protein CASSPRLAGGWDEQFF.

In its sample, this clone was seen many times. The rearrangement joins TRBV19 to TRBJ1-2, with 8 bases lining up with TRBD1. Trimming removed 4 bases from V and 8 bases from J; junction bases left unmatched: 6. The CDR3 extends over 13 amino acids. Germline CDR1 LNHDA, CDR2 SQIVND (reference sequence). CDR3 nucleotide sequence: TGTGCCAGTAGTAAACAGGGGGAACGCGGCTACACCTTC. Its protein is CASSKQGERGYTF.

The chain couples TRBV6-5 to TRBJ1-5; D unresolved. V was shortened by 0 bases and J by 9 bases, with 6 bases between the two germline ends. CDR3 length equals 12 residues. Germline CDR1 MNHEY, CDR2 SVGAGI. CDR3 protein: CASSYSIPPQHF. CDR3 nucleotides: TGTGCCAGCAGTTACTCGATCCCGCCCCAGCATTTT.

This clone has only a few counts. Additional DNA sequences in this sample encode the identical CDR3. The CDR3 nucleotides read TGTGCCAGCAGCCGGGGATACGAGCAGTACTTC. Protein product: CASSRGYEQYF. The V call is TRBV28, the J call TRBJ2-7; perhaps TRBD2 as D (5 bases). CDR3 length: 11 residues. Germline CDR1 and CDR2: MDHEN and SYDVKM. Trimming removed 6 bases at V and 4 bases at J, with 7 bases between.

The gene calls are TRBV19 and TRBJ2-7; 10 bases align to TRBD1. V lost 9 bases, J lost 8 bases, and 13 bases stayed unmatched. The CDR3 contains 14 residues. Germline loops: CDR1 LNHDA, CDR2 SQIVND (reference sequence). The CDR3 region is CASRPGTGVSKQYF. CDR3 bases: TGTGCCAGCCGCCCCGGGACAGGGGTTTCCAAGCAGTACTTC.

V is TRBV6-5 and J is TRBJ2-7, with 8 bases that match TRBD2. V lost 2 bases and J lost 2; bases outside the gene matches: 5. This CDR3 spans 15 amino acids. Germline V gene sequence: CDR1 MNHEY, CDR2 SVGAGI. The chain's CDR3 is CASSYGSGGTYEQYF. For the CDR3, the DNA is TGTGCCAGCAGTTACGGGTCGGGGGGGACCTACGAGCAGTACTTC.

This chain joins TRBV18 and TRBJ2-7; D is unclear. The CDR3 covers 15 residues. CDR1 and CDR2 (germline): KGHSH, LQKENI. V lost 6 bases to trimming and J lost 5 bases, with 20 bases between them. CDR3 sequence reads: CASSPPPLPLHEQYF. In DNA, the CDR3 is TGTGCCAGCTCCCCTCCGCCCCTACCTTTACACGAGCAGTACTTC.

This clone has more than one count but fewer than ten. The CDR3 nucleotides are TGTGCCAGCAGCTTGGGAGGCGGGATGGCCCCCTACGAGCAGTACTTC. Amino acid sequence: CASSLGGGMAPYEQYF. The rearrangement links TRBV11-2 to TRBJ2-7; tentative D call: TRBD2 (6 bases). CDR1 is SGHAT and CDR2 is FQNNGV in the germline V gene. This CDR3 has 16 amino acids. Trimming took 3 bases from V and 2 from J, leaving 17 bases between them.

The chain has TRBV14 and TRBJ2-5; tentative D call: TRBD1 (6 bases). This CDR3 is 16 amino acids long. Trimming cost V 2 bases and J 4 bases, with 17 bases left between them. Per the germline V gene, CDR1 is SGHDN and CDR2 is FVKESK. CDR3 nucleotides: TGTGCCAGCAGCCAACTGGTTACAGGGATTCGAGAGACCCAGTACTTC. This encodes CASSQLVTGIRETQYF. Full variable domain (missing parts from reference TRBV14 and TRBJ2-5): EAGVTQFPSHSVIEKGQTVTLRCDPISGHDNLYWYRRVMGKEIKFLLHFVKESKQDESGMPNNRFLAERTGGTYSTLKVQPAELEDSGVYFCASSQLVTGIRETQYFGPGTRLLVL.

This clone was counted between two and nine times. The V call is TRBV10-3, the J call TRBJ2-2; no definite D call. V gave up 3 bases and J gave up 1 base, with 9 bases separating them. CDR1 is ENHRY, CDR2 SYGVKD, per germline. The CDR3 spans 15 residues. CDR3 sequence: CAISDSSGNTGELFF. The CDR3 region has the DNA TGTGCCATCAGTGATTCGTCAGGGAACACCGGGGAGCTGTTTTTT.

Turning to this clone: The junction does not match germline at one end; this may be a read error. The rearrangement joins TRBV18 to TRBJ2-7; no firm D call. Germline CDR1 reads KGHSH; CDR2 reads LQKENI. The CDR3 contains 13 residues. The CDR3 DNA is TGTGCCAGCTCACCACCTTCTAAAGGTTTCCCGGACTTC. Amino acid sequence: CASSPPSKGFPDF.

The rearrangement uses TRBV7-9 and TRBJ2-3, with D perhaps given as TRBD1 or TRBD2 (6 bases each). This CDR3 spans 15 amino acids. Trimming left V 2 bases short and J 2 bases short, with 11 bases between. CDR1 is SEHNR, CDR2 FQNEAQ, per germline (reference sequence). The CDR3 DNA follows: TGTGCCAGCAGCTTACGAGGGGGGAACACAGATACGCAGTATTTT. Residues: CASSLRGGNTDTQYF.